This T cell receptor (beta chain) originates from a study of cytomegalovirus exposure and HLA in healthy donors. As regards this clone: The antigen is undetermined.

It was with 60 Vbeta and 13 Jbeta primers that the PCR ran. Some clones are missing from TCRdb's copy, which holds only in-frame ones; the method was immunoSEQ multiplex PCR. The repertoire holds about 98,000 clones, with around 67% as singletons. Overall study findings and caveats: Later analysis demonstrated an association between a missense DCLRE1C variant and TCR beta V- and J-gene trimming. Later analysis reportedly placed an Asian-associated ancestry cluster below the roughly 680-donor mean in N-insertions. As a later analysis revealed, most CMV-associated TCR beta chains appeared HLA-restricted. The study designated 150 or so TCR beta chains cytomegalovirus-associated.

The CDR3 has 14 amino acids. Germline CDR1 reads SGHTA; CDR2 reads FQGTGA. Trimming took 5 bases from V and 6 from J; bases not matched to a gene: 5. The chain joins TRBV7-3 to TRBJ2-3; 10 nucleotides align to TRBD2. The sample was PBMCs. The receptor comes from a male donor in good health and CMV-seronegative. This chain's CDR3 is CASSRGLAADTQYF. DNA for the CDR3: TGTGCCAGCAGCCGCGGACTAGCGGCTGATACGCAGTATTTT. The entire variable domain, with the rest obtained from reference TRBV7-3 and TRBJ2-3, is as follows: GAGVSQTPSNKVTEKGKYVELRCDPISGHTALYWYRQSLGQGPEFLIYFQGTGAADDSGLPNDRFFAVRPEGSVSTLKIQRTERGDSAVYLCASSRGLAADTQYFGPGTRLTVL.